This T cell receptor (beta chain) originates from a study of PD-L1 blockade in urothelial cancer. Overall study: Atezolizumab 1,200 mg was given intravenously every 3 weeks, starting 2014. Blood samples contained a median 141,255 T cells. Patients previously received 0 to 3 chemotherapy regimens.

This sample's time point: pretreatment peripheral blood. Produced via immunoSEQ multiplex PCR; TCRdb's table is partial and in-frame only. The sample has some 50,000 clones, 87% seen once. Germline CDR1 MNHEY, CDR2 SVGAGI. The CDR3 extends over 13 amino acids. Between the trimmed V and J ends, which lost 5 bases and 5 bases, there was a span of 11 bases. The rearrangement joins TRBV6-5 to TRBJ2-3; TRBD1 might be the D (5 bases). The sequencing used PBMCs, collected around atezolizumab (anti-PD-L1) treatment. The origin of this receptor is a woman aged 60-75 years with urothelial cancer. This chain's CDR3 is CASSLQGRDTQYF. DNA for the CDR3: TGTGCCAGCAGTCTCCAGGGTAGAGATACGCAGTATTTT.